This T cell receptor beta chain was identified during a study of shared clonotypes between healthy human individuals. Study-level results: In contrast to clonotypes shared by all four donors, non-shared clonotypes had lower generation probabilities. Generally, naive subsets came out with larger estimated richness than memory subsets.

A CD45RA-negative memory subset and a CD45RA+ naive subset were separated from the CD4+ cells. About this clone itself: Its specificity is unknown.

CDR1 and CDR2 (germline): SNHLY, FYNNEI. The CDR3 consists of 12 residues. With V trimmed by 8 bases and J by 13 bases, 11 bases remained unmatched. Roughly 30,000 T cell genomes (about 0.2 ug DNA) went into each sorted-subset replicate. The repertoire was sequenced with immunoSEQ multiplex PCR; TCRdb's copy has only in-frame clones and lacks some. The sample lists approximately 1.5 million clones; 95% to 99% were seen once. The sequenced sample consisted of naive CD4+ T cells sorted from blood. The subset here: CD45RA+ positively selected. This receptor was obtained from a man aged 25-45 years in good health. This chain joins TRBV2 and TRBJ1-2, with TRBD1 identical over 9 bases. CDR3 DNA: TGTGCCAGCGTCATGGGACAGGGTAGCCTCACCTTC. Translated, it gives CASVMGQGSLTF.